The 11 T cell receptor beta chains presented below share a single source sample, sequenced in a study of blood T cell repertoires in COVID-19 (TCRdb year 2020). The method behind the library was the immunoSEQ multiplex PCR assay. TCRdb limited this immuneACCESS table to in-frame rearrangements with V and J called. A share of clones is missing; checked studies link under half to unresolved V genes, and the rest is unexplained. Within this sample are about 380,000 clones, with about 89% of them counted one time only. About 1.5% of the sample comes from the top ten. Sequenced sample: PBMCs or T cells enriched from blood (not recorded which). The receptors derive from a man aged 30 to 45 who had recovered from COVID-19.

The chain combines TRBV5-6 with TRBJ1-2; TRBD1 agrees at 12 bases. Germline V lookup: CDR1 SGHDT, CDR2 YYEEEE. The CDR3 covers 13 residues. V shed 4 bases, J shed 8 bases, and the junction held 3 bases outside the gene matches. The CDR3 spells CASSTGTGGGYTF. The CDR3 nucleotides are TGTGCCAGCAGCACCGGGACAGGGGGCGGCTACACCTTC.

The J gene is TRBJ2-3, the V gene TRBV3-1 (or the pseudogene TRBV3-2); 15 bases fit TRBD2. V lost 1 base to trimming and J lost 8 bases; unmatched junction nucleotides: 1. CDR1 and CDR2 from the germline V gene are LGHDT and YNNKEL (reference sequence). CDR3 length: 15 amino acids. CDR3 sequence (DNA): TGTGCCAGCAGCCAAGGGACTAGCGGGGGGGCTACGCAGTATTTT. As protein: CASSQGTSGGATQYF.

This chain connects TRBV3-1 (or the pseudogene TRBV3-2) to TRBJ1-3; D is possibly TRBD1 (5 bases). This CDR3 spans 19 amino acids. V was clipped by 3 bases and J by 0 bases, with 21 bases between them. Germline CDR1 LGHDT, CDR2 YNNKEL (reference sequence). The CDR3 region has the DNA TGTGCCAGCAGCCAGAGTTGGCGGGGCAGCGTAATCTCTGGAAACACCATATATTTT. As protein: CASSQSWRGSVISGNTIYF.

This chain joins TRBV5-1 and TRBJ2-7, with a weak D call TRBD2 (6 bases). CDR3 length: 14 residues. Per the germline V gene, CDR1 is SGHRS and CDR2 is YFSETQ. V shed 4 bases and J shed 0 bases, with 11 bases lying between them. CDR3 loop: CASSPGTHSYEQYF. The CDR3 nucleotides are TGCGCCAGCAGCCCCGGGACTCACTCCTACGAGCAGTACTTC. Together with reference TRBV5-1 and TRBJ2-7, the CDR3 gives the full variable domain: KAGVTQTPRYLIKTRGQQVTLSCSPISGHRSVSWYQQTPGQGLQFLFEYFSETQRNKGNFPGRFSGRQFSNSRSEMNVSTLELGDSALYLCASSPGTHSYEQYFGPGTRLTVT.

This clone was found a few times. This sequence joins TRBV6-5 and TRBJ1-1; a possible D gene is TRBD1 (6 bases). With 10 bases removed from V and 5 bases from J, the gap between germline ends came to 17 bases. The CDR3 contains 13 residues. Germline values: CDR1 MNHEY, CDR2 SVGAGI. CDR3 region: CAILRGSKTEAFF. In DNA, the CDR3 is TGTGCCATACTAAGGGGGTCGAAGACTGAAGCTTTCTTT.

This chain uses TRBV27 with TRBJ1-1; D is uncertain. V lost 5 bases to trimming and J lost 0 bases, with 10 bases between them. The germline V gene encodes CDR1 MNHEY and CDR2 SMNVEV (reference sequence). This CDR3 spans 14 amino acids. In DNA, the CDR3 is TGTGCCAGCAGTCCCAGGTCATTGAACACTGAAGCTTTCTTT. It codes for CASSPRSLNTEAFF.

This clone showed up just once. The chain uses TRBV18 and TRBJ2-2, with 7 bases that match TRBD2. This CDR3 has 16 amino acids. Germline lookup yields CDR1 KGHSH and CDR2 LQKENI. J gave up 4 bases and V 0 bases, and 5 bases lay outside the gene matches. The CDR3 reads CASSPPAGVGTGELFF. DNA for the CDR3: TGTGCCAGCTCACCACCGGCGGGGGTAGGCACCGGGGAGCTGTTTTTT.

This chain connects TRBV27 to TRBJ1-5; 10 bases line up with TRBD1. Trimming removed 0 bases from V and 6 bases from J; junction bases left unmatched: 5. Germline V gene data show CDR1 as MNHEY and CDR2 as SMNVEV (reference sequence). The CDR3 length is 16 residues. CDR3 residues: CASSLSMDRGFQPQHF. CDR3 nucleotide sequence: TGTGCCAGCAGTTTATCGATGGACAGGGGGTTTCAGCCCCAGCATTTT.

This CDR3 reads CASSPPAADSTDTQYF. The DNA for the CDR3 is TGTGCCAGCAGCCCCCCAGCGGCCGATAGCACAGATACGCAGTATTTT. The chain carries TRBV7-9 and TRBJ2-3; TRBD2 might be the D (5 bases). Trimming stripped 5 bases from V and 0 bases from J, with 15 bases between. The CDR3 covers 16 residues. Germline CDR1 SEHNR, CDR2 FQNEAQ (reference sequence).

The genes are TRBV11-2 and TRBJ1-2; D might be TRBD1 (6 bases). In germline, CDR1 is SGHAT, CDR2 FQNNGV. The CDR3 runs 15 residues. The V and J ends lost 0 bases and 8 bases respectively, with 16 bases between them. CDR3 sequence (DNA): TGTGCCAGCAGCTTAGATCTGACGCCAGGGGACGGCTACACCTTC. Protein: CASSLDLTPGDGYTF.

The rearrangement uses TRBV29-1 and TRBJ1-2; no reliable D call. From germline, CDR1 is SQVTM and CDR2 ANQGSEA. The CDR3 contains 13 residues. The V gene lost 5 bases and the J gene lost 5 bases, with 15 bases spanning the gap. The CDR3, as DNA: TGCAGCGTTTCCCCGGGGAGCGAATATGGCTACACCTTC. It specifies CSVSPGSEYGYTF.